This TCR beta chain was documented in a study of blood T cells in healthy people across ages. For the second PCR, which ran for roughly 6 to 11 cycles, a sample-barcoded 5' primer and a J-beta primer mix were used. TCRdb re-called the 5' RACE reads through MiXCR, storing one row per CDR3 protein. The sample has around 620,000 distinct CDR3 sequences; approximately 25% are singletons. Findings of the study overall: CMV status of donors was unknown, possibly confounding expanded clonotype changes. Estimated diversity across one million T cells was deemed an underestimate.

Germline loops: CDR1 MNHEY, CDR2 SVGAGI. V lost 2 bases, J lost 7 bases, and 5 bases lay in between. CDR3 size: 11 residues. In this sample, this clonotype turned up a few times. What it binds is not known. This chain joins TRBV6-5 and TRBJ2-5; D unclear. The source material was blood. The sequence came from a woman aged 70-85 years in good health. The CDR3 region is CASSYGRTQYF. The CDR3 nucleotides are TGTGCCAGCAGTTACGGTCGGACCCAGTACTTC.